What follows are 26 T cell receptor beta chains derived from one specimen sequenced in a study of response to subunit inactivated influenza vaccine (dated by TCRdb to about 2018). The library was generated by RT-PCR. Sequencing was performed on an Illumina HiSeq 2500. Starting from the raw public reads, TCRdb applied fastp trimming at Q25, assembled clones with MiXCR and retained in-frame beta chains. Rows matching on CDR3 protein sequence are summarized as one entry with the most common DNA and genes. Present in this sample are about 570,000 distinct CDR3 sequences, roughly 12% of which were seen just once. Together, the top ten hold 11% of the sample. These data also featured in a second study, about T cells expressing NK-cell markers. The second source states: TCR beta cDNA libraries were prepared using 5'RACE template switching, which introduced a universal primer site and unique molecular identifiers.

The material was PBMCs from blood, obtained on the day of vaccination. The receptors come from a man in his forties or fifties who received an inactivated influenza vaccine. Donor details come from another sample of the same person, matched by shared clones.

The V and J genes are TRBV5-1 and TRBJ2-1, with D possibly called TRBD1 or TRBD2 (5 bases each). Germline V gene sequence: CDR1 SGHRS, CDR2 YFSETQ. Trimming stripped 0 bases from V and 10 bases from J, with 23 bases between. This CDR3 comprises 17 residues. CDR3 nucleotides: TGCGCCAGCAGCTTGGGGGGGAGCACCCGCCAACGGCAGGAGCAGTTCTTC. Translation: CASSLGGSTRQRQEQFF.

At least ten counts were recorded for this clonotype. V gene TRBV12-3 or TRBV12-4 combines with J gene TRBJ1-1; D may be TRBD1 (6 bases). V gave up 3 bases and J gave up 4 bases, with 12 bases separating them. This CDR3 region has 14 residues. In DNA form, the CDR3 reads TGTGCCAGCAGTTTCGGGGGGGCCATCACTGAAGCTTTCTTT. It codes for CASSFGGAITEAFF.

J is TRBJ1-5 and V is TRBV20-1, with a weak D call TRBD1 (5 bases). Trimming pared 3 bases from V and 4 bases from J, leaving 10 bases between. Germline V gene lookup returns CDR1 DFQATT and CDR2 SNEGSKA (reference sequence). The length of the CDR3 is 13 residues. In nucleotides, the CDR3 is TGCAGTGCTAGTTCGACAGCTAATCAGCCCCAGCATTTT. Its protein is CSASSTANQPQHF.

The chain recombines TRBV29-1 with TRBJ1-1; 7 bases agree with TRBD1. The germline gives CDR1 SQVTM, CDR2 ANQGSEA. This CDR3 contains 13 residues. The junction had 2 bases not matched to a gene; V was cut back by 3 bases and J by 1 base. The CDR3: CSVEGQPNTEAFF. CDR3 in DNA: TGCAGCGTTGAGGGACAGCCGAACACTGAAGCTTTCTTT. The full variable domain, with the rest looked up from reference TRBV29-1 and TRBJ1-1, is SAVISQKPSRDICQRGTSLTIQCQVDSQVTMMFWYRQQPGQSLTLIATANQGSEATYESGFVIDKFPISRPNLTFSTLTVSNMSPEDSSIYLCSVEGQPNTEAFFGQGTRLTVV.

This chain links TRBV20-1 with TRBJ2-2; 7 nucleotides match TRBD1. V shed 0 bases and J 3 bases; nucleotides not matched to a gene: 10. This CDR3 is built from 17 residues. In germline, CDR1 is DFQATT, CDR2 SNEGSKA (reference sequence). This CDR3 reads CSARDWTGEMYTGELFF. In nucleotides, the CDR3 is TGCAGTGCTAGAGATTGGACAGGCGAGATGTACACCGGGGAGCTGTTTTTT.

The chain links TRBV12-3 or TRBV12-4 to TRBJ2-2; TRBD1 agrees at 11 bases. The CDR3 sequence is 15 residues long. Trimming removed 3 bases from V and 6 bases from J; junction bases left unmatched: 3. CDR3 protein: CASSLDRGPAGELFF. The CDR3 DNA is TGTGCCAGCAGTTTGGACAGGGGGCCAGCCGGGGAGCTGTTTTTT.

The chain has TRBV7-2 and TRBJ2-5; D possibly matches TRBD1 or TRBD2 (6 bases each). CDR3 length: 15 amino acids. Trimming left V 1 base short and J 1 base short, with 10 bases between. CDR1 and CDR2 from the germline V gene are SGHTA and FQGNSA. The CDR3 reads CASSLVGGGQETQYF. The CDR3 region has the DNA TGTGCCAGCAGCTTAGTAGGGGGAGGCCAAGAGACCCAGTACTTC.

The sample holds a few counts of this clonotype. The genes are TRBV5-1 and TRBJ2-7; D tentatively reads TRBD1 or TRBD2 (5 bases each). The V end was cut by 0 bases, the J end by 7 bases, with 17 bases between. CDR3 length equals 15 residues. CDR1 is SGHRS and CDR2 is YFSETQ in the germline V gene. The CDR3 protein is CASSLEGTSDREQYF. Written as DNA, the CDR3 is TGCGCCAGCAGCTTGGAAGGGACGTCAGATCGGGAGCAGTACTTC.

The V gene is TRBV4-2, the J gene TRBJ2-1; 9 bases line up with TRBD2. Trimming took 0 bases from V and 5 from J; bases not matched to a gene: 5. The germline CDR1 and CDR2 sequences are LGHNA and YNFKEQ. The CDR3 is 16 residues long. CDR3 bases: TGTGCCAGCAGCCAAGATGGGACTAGCAGGAACAATGAGCAGTTCTTC. Protein product: CASSQDGTSRNNEQFF.

V is TRBV4-2 and J is TRBJ2-5; maybe TRBD1 (5 bases). CDR3 length: 15 amino acids. V was clipped by 0 bases and J by 4 bases, with 12 bases between them. Per germline, CDR1 LGHNA and CDR2 YNFKEQ. The CDR3: CASSQEGSRAETQYF. DNA for the CDR3: TGTGCCAGCAGCCAAGAGGGTTCCAGGGCAGAGACCCAGTACTTC.

The DNA for the CDR3 is TGTGCCAGCAGGTTCTCCGGTTCTGGAAACACCATATATTTT. It codes for CASRFSGSGNTIYF. This sequence joins TRBV12-3 or TRBV12-4 and TRBJ1-3, with no clear D. There are 14 residues in the CDR3. V shed 6 bases and J shed 1 base, with 10 bases lying between them.

The V and J genes are TRBV3-1 and TRBJ2-3, with D possibly matching TRBD2 (6 bases). V gave up 2 bases and J gave up 2 bases, with 20 bases separating them. The CDR3 runs 18 residues. The germline V gene has CDR1 LGHDT and CDR2 YNNKEL (reference sequence). For the CDR3, the DNA is TGTGCCAGCAGCCAAAGGAGGGACCGTACTCCCTTCACAGATACGCAGTATTTT. Translating gives CASSQRRDRTPFTDTQYF.

This clonotype was seen a handful of times. V usage is TRBV25-1 and J usage is TRBJ2-1, with D possibly TRBD2 on 6 matching bases. The CDR3 runs 18 residues. CDR1 is MGHDK and CDR2 is SYGVNS in the germline V gene. V lost 3 bases and J lost 8, with 26 bases in between. CDR3 sequence reads: CASSDPNLRRDLSDEQFF. The DNA of the CDR3 is TGTGCCAGCAGTGACCCGAACTTGAGGCGGGACCTCTCGGATGAGCAGTTCTTC. Full variable domain (missing parts from reference TRBV25-1 and TRBJ2-1): EADIYQTPRYLVIGTGKKITLECSQTMGHDKMYWYQQDPGMELHLIHYSYGVNSTEKGDLSSESTVSRIRTEHFPLTLESARPSHTSQYLCASSDPNLRRDLSDEQFFGPGTRLTVL.

This clonotype was counted between two and nine times. This chain connects TRBV9 to TRBJ2-3; a weak D match, TRBD2 (5 bases). The CDR3 totals 15 residues. The germline V and J ends were trimmed by 0 bases and 5 bases, with 13 bases remaining between them. CDR1 is SGDLS and CDR2 is YYNGEE in the germline V gene. The CDR3 region is CASSVVSGGIDTQYF. CDR3 sequence (DNA): TGTGCCAGCAGCGTAGTTTCAGGAGGTATAGATACGCAGTATTTT.

V and J are TRBV7-9 and TRBJ2-6, with D tentatively TRBD1 or TRBD2 (5 bases each). The length of the CDR3 is 17 residues. Looked up from germline, CDR1 is SEHNR and CDR2 is FQNEAQ (reference sequence). V was shortened by 3 bases and J by 0 bases, with 12 bases between the two germline ends. The CDR3 is CASSFGTFSSGANVLTF. The CDR3 DNA sequence: TGTGCCAGCAGCTTCGGGACCTTTTCCTCTGGGGCCAACGTCCTGACTTTC. Combining the CDR3 with reference TRBV7-9 and TRBJ2-6 gives the whole variable domain DTGVSQNPRHKITKRGQNVTFRCDPISEHNRLYWYRQTLGQGPEFLTYFQNEAQLEKSRLLSDRFSAERPKGSFSTLEIQRTEQGDSAMYLCASSFGTFSSGANVLTFGAGSRLTVL.

This clonotype has ten or more counts. The chain recombines TRBV28 with TRBJ2-2; TRBD2 matches 12 bases. The CDR3 sequence is 17 residues long. The trim removed 0 bases at V and 6 bases at J, leaving 5 bases unmatched. CDR1 and CDR2 from the germline V gene are MDHEN and SYDVKM. DNA for the CDR3: TGTGCCAGCAGTTTATGGTCCCTAGCGGGGGGGCCCGGGGAGCTGTTTTTT. As protein: CASSLWSLAGGPGELFF. The variable domain in full, completed from reference TRBV28 and TRBJ2-2, reads DVKVTQSSRYLVKRTGEKVFLECVQDMDHENMFWYRQDPGLGLRLIYFSYDVKMKEKGDIPEGYSVSREKKERFSLILESASTNQTSMYLCASSLWSLAGGPGELFFGEGSRLTVL.

This clonotype turned up a few times. This rearrangement joins TRBV7-2 to TRBJ2-1; 7 bases fit TRBD1. V lost 3 bases and J lost 10; bases outside the gene matches: 12. The germline CDR1 and CDR2 sequences are SGHTA and FQGNSA. The CDR3 is 15 residues long. CDR3 amino acids: CASSFAGTASREQFF. Here the CDR3 DNA reads TGTGCCAGCAGCTTTGCCGGGACAGCCTCTCGGGAGCAGTTCTTC.

In this sample, this clonotype turned up a few times. The V gene is TRBV12-3 or TRBV12-4, the J gene TRBJ2-7, with TRBD1 matching over 9 bases. The CDR3 is 14 residues long. The trim removed 8 bases at V and 2 bases at J, leaving 7 bases unmatched. The CDR3 loop reads CASVETGGPYEQYF. The CDR3 region has the DNA TGTGCCAGCGTAGAGACAGGGGGTCCCTACGAGCAGTACTTC.

This chain joins TRBV11-2 and TRBJ2-7; 14 positions agree with TRBD2. V lost 4 bases to trimming and J lost 4 bases; unmatched junction nucleotides: 6. Germline CDR1 SGHAT, CDR2 FQNNGV. This CDR3 contains 16 residues. Here the CDR3 DNA reads TGTGCCAGCAGCTCCCTGGGACTAGCGGGAGTGTACGAGCAGTACTTC. Translated: CASSSLGLAGVYEQYF. The variable domain in full, completed from reference TRBV11-2 and TRBJ2-7, reads EAGVAQSPRYKIIEKRQSVAFWCNPISGHATLYWYQQILGQGPKLLIQFQNNGVVDDSQLPKDRFSAERLKGVDSTLKIQPAKLEDSAVYLCASSSLGLAGVYEQYFGPGTRLTVT.

This clonotype appeared a few times. V is TRBV5-1 and J is TRBJ2-2, with 10 bases fitting TRBD1. Looked up from germline, CDR1 is SGHRS and CDR2 is YFSETQ. J gave up 4 bases and V 3 bases, and 12 bases lay outside the gene matches. The CDR3 sequence is 18 residues long. The CDR3 region is CASSSLSPGQGFTGELFF. The CDR3 DNA follows: TGCGCCAGCAGCTCGCTATCCCCGGGACAGGGGTTCACCGGGGAGCTGTTTTTT. The whole variable domain, filled in from reference TRBV5-1 and TRBJ2-2, reads KAGVTQTPRYLIKTRGQQVTLSCSPISGHRSVSWYQQTPGQGLQFLFEYFSETQRNKGNFPGRFSGRQFSNSRSEMNVSTLELGDSALYLCASSSLSPGQGFTGELFFGEGSRLTVL.

This clonotype was seen only a few times. The gene calls are TRBV5-1 and TRBJ2-7, with D perhaps given as TRBD1 or TRBD2 (5 bases each). CDR3 length: 13 residues. Trimming removed 1 base from V and 6 bases from J, with 11 bases in between. CDR1 is SGHRS and CDR2 is YFSETQ in the germline V gene. CDR3 in amino acids: CASSLPQGAEQYF. CDR3 coding DNA: TGCGCCAGCAGCTTGCCTCAGGGAGCCGAGCAGTACTTC.

In this sample, this clonotype turned up a few times. The chain combines TRBV6-5 with TRBJ2-5, with 10 positions matching TRBD1. V lost 4 bases and J lost 5; bases outside the gene matches: 7. Germline-derived CDR1 and CDR2 are MNHEY and SVGAGI. The CDR3 consists of 15 residues. The CDR3: CASSSGTGVAETQYF. The CDR3 DNA reads as TGTGCCAGCAGTTCCGGGACAGGGGTCGCGGAGACCCAGTACTTC.

This clonotype was observed a handful of times. The chain couples TRBV7-9 to TRBJ1-6, with 8 bases lining up with TRBD1. In germline, CDR1 is SEHNR, CDR2 FQNEAQ (reference sequence). This CDR3 contains 17 residues. V was clipped by 1 base and J by 7 bases; unmatched bases: 9. In DNA, the CDR3 is TGTGCCAGCAGCTTAGACGGCGGACAGGGAGGGAATTCACCCCTCCACTTT. This translates into CASSLDGGQGGNSPLHF.

This clonotype was detected a few times. The genes are TRBV24-1 and TRBJ1-5; D unresolved. V shed 3 bases and J shed 0 bases, with 8 bases lying between them. The CDR3 is made up of 15 amino acids. Germline V gives CDR1 KGHDR, CDR2 SFDVKD. For the CDR3, the DNA is TGTGCCACCAGTGATCCCACAGATAGCAATCAGCCCCAGCATTTT. This encodes CATSDPTDSNQPQHF.

This chain uses TRBV15 with TRBJ1-5; D unclear. Germline-derived CDR1 and CDR2 are LNHNV and YYDKDF (reference sequence). V was pared by 0 bases and J by 3 bases, with 0 bases between. The CDR3 covers 12 residues. The CDR3 coding sequence is TGTGCCACCAGCAGAGACAATCAGCCCCAGCATTTT. Translated: CATSRDNQPQHF.

This clonotype was observed once. Here the CDR3 omits its conserved ending phenylalanine or tryptophan, so a read error is the likely source. This sequence joins TRBV4-1 and TRBJ2-3; D possibly matches TRBD1 or TRBD2 (5 bases each). Germline assignment: CDR1 MGHRA and CDR2 YSYEKL. Trimming shortened V by 0 bases and J by 3 bases, and 16 bases separated the two germline ends. The CDR3 runs to 17 residues. CDR3: CASSQDWDRRVTDTQYY. For the CDR3, the DNA is TGCGCCAGCAGCCAAGACTGGGACCGCCGCGTTACAGATACGCAGTATTAT.